These 14 T cell receptor beta chains share one sample of origin, sequenced in a study of blood T cell repertoires in COVID-19. Data came from immunoSEQ multiplex PCR; TCRdb stores just in-frame clones and leaves some out. Among about 200,000 clones listed, 70% to 90% were seen once. Sequencing used PBMCs or T cells enriched from blood (not recorded which). The source of these receptors is a woman in her thirties who had been exposed to COVID-19.

The chain couples TRBV19 to TRBJ1-1; 10 positions match TRBD1. CDR3 length: 15 amino acids. Losses at the gene ends were 2 bases for V and 5 bases for J; bases not matched to a gene: 5. Germline values: CDR1 LNHDA, CDR2 SQIVND (reference sequence). CDR3 residues: CASSIWTGGSTEAFF. The CDR3 region has the DNA TGTGCCAGTAGTATATGGACAGGGGGTAGTACTGAAGCTTTCTTT.

The chain joins TRBV7-2 to TRBJ1-1; D call uncertain. Germline V CDR1 and CDR2: SGHTA, FQGNSA. V was clipped by 4 bases and J by 2 bases, with 11 bases between them. This CDR3 has 14 residues. CDR3 bases: TGTGCCAGCAGCTCCGGGATTTATAACACTGAAGCTTTCTTT. Encoded protein: CASSSGIYNTEAFF.

The chain carries TRBV3-1 (or the pseudogene TRBV3-2) and TRBJ2-7; possibly TRBD2 for D (6 bases). The V end lost 4 bases, the J end lost 0 bases, and 13 bases lay between the germline ends. This CDR3 has 15 amino acids. The germline CDR1 and CDR2 sequences are LGHDT and YNNKEL (reference sequence). For the CDR3, the DNA is TGTGCCAGCAGCCCTGCGAGCGGGCCCTCCTACGAGCAGTACTTC. Translation gives CASSPASGPSYEQYF.

This chain links TRBV7-9 with TRBJ2-2; TRBD2 might be the D (6 bases). The V gene lost 2 bases and the J gene lost 0 bases, with 10 bases spanning the gap. The germline gives CDR1 SEHNR, CDR2 FQNEAQ (reference sequence). The CDR3 has 16 amino acids. CDR3 loop: CASSLWVAANTGELFF. Here the CDR3 DNA reads TGTGCCAGCAGCTTATGGGTAGCGGCGAACACCGGGGAGCTGTTTTTT.

This chain links TRBV2 with TRBJ1-5, with unresolved D. CDR3 length: 13 residues. Germline CDR1 reads SNHLY; CDR2 reads FYNNEI. Trimming stripped 4 bases from V and 2 bases from J, with 6 bases between. CDR3 region: CASSGEGNQPQHF. The CDR3 nucleotides read TGTGCCAGCAGTGGCGAGGGCAATCAGCCCCAGCATTTT.

J is TRBJ2-2 and V is TRBV28; 9 bases fit TRBD1. The CDR3 consists of 16 residues. The V segment lost 5 bases and the J segment 0 bases; nucleotides outside the gene matches: 4. In germline, CDR1 is MDHEN, CDR2 SYDVKM. CDR3 nucleotide sequence: TGTGCCAGCAGTCGGGACAGGGCCCCGAACACCGGGGAGCTGTTTTTT. It codes for CASSRDRAPNTGELFF.

The V call is TRBV18, the J call TRBJ2-5; D is perhaps TRBD1 (6 bases). CDR1 and CDR2 (germline): KGHSH, LQKENI. This CDR3 is built from 14 residues. Trimming took off 3 bases at V and 5 bases at J, with 13 bases between the two ends. For the CDR3, the DNA is TGTGCCAGCTCACCGGGGGCCGCAGGGGAGACCCAGTACTTC. Its translation: CASSPGAAGETQYF.

The chain joins TRBV5-6 to TRBJ1-2; weak D call: TRBD1 (6 bases). V was cut by 1 base and J by 8 bases, with 12 bases left in between. Germline V gives CDR1 SGHDT, CDR2 YYEEEE. The CDR3 is 13 amino acids. The CDR3 DNA reads TGTGCCAGCAGCTTGTCCAGGGGTGGAGGCTACACCTTC. As protein: CASSLSRGGGYTF.

The chain couples TRBV11-2 to TRBJ1-2; no clear D gene. V lost 1 base, J lost 8 bases, and 5 bases lay in between. Germline V gene sequence: CDR1 SGHAT, CDR2 FQNNGV. The length of the CDR3 is 11 residues. The chain's CDR3 is CASSLVYGYTF. CDR3 coding DNA: TGTGCCAGCAGCTTAGTCTACGGCTACACCTTC.

As DNA, the CDR3 is TGTGCCAGCAGTGAAAGACAGGGGGCAAGGTCACCCCTCCACTTT. Its translation is CASSERQGARSPLHF. V is TRBV2 and J is TRBJ1-6, with 10 bases matching TRBD1. Germline values: CDR1 SNHLY, CDR2 FYNNEI. CDR3 length: 15 amino acids. The ends lost 2 bases at V and 10 bases at J; junction bases unmatched: 5.

This chain joins TRBV7-8 and TRBJ2-6; D gene ambiguous. The V gene's germline CDR1 is SGHVS and CDR2 FQNEAQ. This CDR3 has 17 amino acids. The V end lost 3 bases, the J end lost 1 base, and 13 bases lay between the germline ends. CDR3 nucleotides: TGTGCCAGCAGCTTGTTTCCCCTGCAGTCTGGGGCCAACGTCCTGACTTTC. Its translation: CASSLFPLQSGANVLTF.

The chain joins TRBV2 to TRBJ1-1; D unresolved. CDR3 length: 14 residues. Looked up from germline, CDR1 is SNHLY and CDR2 is FYNNEI. V was clipped by 3 bases and J by 3 bases, with 11 bases between them. Here the CDR3 reads CASSDKSRDTEAFF. DNA for the CDR3: TGTGCCAGCAGTGACAAGTCCCGCGACACTGAAGCTTTCTTT.

CDR3 protein: CATSDFGGGGTDTQYF. The DNA for the CDR3 is TGTGCCACCAGTGATTTTGGCGGGGGTGGCACAGATACGCAGTATTTT. This sequence joins TRBV24-1 and TRBJ2-3; 7 nucleotides agree with TRBD2. V lost 1 base, J lost 1 base, and 4 bases stayed unmatched. This CDR3 spans 16 amino acids. From germline, CDR1 is KGHDR and CDR2 SFDVKD.

This clone has a single count. V gene TRBV18 combines with J gene TRBJ1-6; 10 bases are shared with TRBD1. With V trimmed by 3 bases and J by 7 bases, 6 bases remained unmatched. The CDR3 sequence is 16 residues long. The V gene's germline CDR1 is KGHSH and CDR2 LQKENI. CDR3 sequence reads: CASSPTRDRGNSPLHF. CDR3 sequence (DNA): TGTGCCAGCTCACCCACCCGGGACAGGGGAAATTCACCCCTCCACTTT.